The present entry profiles one T cell receptor beta chain with its context. The sample is drawn from a study of blood T cell repertoires in COVID-19. TCRdb's copy holds only in-frame clones and misses some; the assay was immunoSEQ multiplex PCR. The sample records a few hundred thousand clones, 92% being singletons. V dropped 3 bases and J dropped 1; count of bases not matched to a gene: 3. Germline V lookup: CDR1 LGHNA, CDR2 YSLEER. This CDR3 has 15 residues. The sample taken for sequencing was PBMCs or T cells enriched from blood (not recorded which). V and J are TRBV4-3 and TRBJ2-1; 7 bases line up with TRBD2. The receptor comes from a woman aged 30 to 39 who had recovered from COVID-19. As DNA, the CDR3 is TGCGCCAGCAGCCAGTGGCGGGAGTCCTACAATGAGCAGTTCTTC. It yields the protein CASSQWRESYNEQFF.